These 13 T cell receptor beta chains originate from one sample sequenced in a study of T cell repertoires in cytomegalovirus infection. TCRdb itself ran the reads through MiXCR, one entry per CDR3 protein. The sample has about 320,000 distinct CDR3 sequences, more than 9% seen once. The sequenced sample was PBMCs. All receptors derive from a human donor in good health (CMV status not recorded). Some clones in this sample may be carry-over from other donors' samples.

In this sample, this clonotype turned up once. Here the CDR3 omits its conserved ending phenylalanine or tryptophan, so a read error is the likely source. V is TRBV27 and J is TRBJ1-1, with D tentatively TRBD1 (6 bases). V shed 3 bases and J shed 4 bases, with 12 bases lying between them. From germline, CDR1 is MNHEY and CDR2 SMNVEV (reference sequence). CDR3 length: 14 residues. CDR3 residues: CASSFYQGTTEAFS. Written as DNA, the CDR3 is TGTGCCAGCAGTTTCTACCAGGGGACCACTGAAGCTTTCTCT.

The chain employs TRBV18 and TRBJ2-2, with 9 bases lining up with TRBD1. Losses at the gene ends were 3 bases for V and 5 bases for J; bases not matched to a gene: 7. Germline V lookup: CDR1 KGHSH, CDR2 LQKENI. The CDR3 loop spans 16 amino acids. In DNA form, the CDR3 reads TGTGCCAGCTCACCCTTTGGACAGGGGACGACCGGGGAGCTGTTTTTT. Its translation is CASSPFGQGTTGELFF. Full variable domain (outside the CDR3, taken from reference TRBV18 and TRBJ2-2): NAGVMQNPRHLVRRRGQEARLRCSPMKGHSHVYWYRQLPEEGLKFMVYLQKENIIDESGMPKERFSAEFPKEGPSILRIQQVVRGDSAAYFCASSPFGQGTTGELFFGEGSRLTVL.

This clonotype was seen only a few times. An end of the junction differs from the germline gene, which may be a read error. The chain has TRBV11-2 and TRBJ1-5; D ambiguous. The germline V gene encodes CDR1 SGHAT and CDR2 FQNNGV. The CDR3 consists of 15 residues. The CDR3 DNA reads TGTGCCAGCAGCCTAGACCTCATCGGGCGGCAGCCCCAGCATTTT. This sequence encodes CASSLDLIGRQPQHF.

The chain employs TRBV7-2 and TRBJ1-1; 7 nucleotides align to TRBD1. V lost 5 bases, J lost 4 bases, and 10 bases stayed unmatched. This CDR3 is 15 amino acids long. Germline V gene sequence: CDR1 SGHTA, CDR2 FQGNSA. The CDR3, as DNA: TGTGCCAGCAGCCCTTGGGACAGTTCGGGCACTGAAGCTTTCTTT. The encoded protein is CASSPWDSSGTEAFF. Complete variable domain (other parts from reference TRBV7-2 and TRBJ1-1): GAGVSQSPSNKVTEKGKDVELRCDPISGHTALYWYRQSLGQGLEFLIYFQGNSAPDKSGLPSDRFSAERTGGSVSTLTIQRTQQEDSAVYLCASSPWDSSGTEAFFGQGTRLTVV.

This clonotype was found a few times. The CDR3 loop reads CASSQDPTSGGRQETQYF. The CDR3 DNA is TGCGCCAGCAGCCAAGATCCGACTAGCGGGGGCCGCCAAGAGACCCAGTACTTC. The chain couples TRBV4-3 to TRBJ2-5; TRBD2 matches at 12 bases. The ends lost 0 bases at V and 1 base at J; junction bases unmatched: 6. The length of the CDR3 is 18 residues. CDR1 is LGHNA and CDR2 is YSLEER in the germline V gene.

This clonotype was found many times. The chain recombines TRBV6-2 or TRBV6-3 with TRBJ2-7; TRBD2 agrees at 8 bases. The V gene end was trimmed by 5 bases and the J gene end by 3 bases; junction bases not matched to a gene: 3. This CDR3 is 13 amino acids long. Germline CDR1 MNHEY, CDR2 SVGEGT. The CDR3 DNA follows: TGTGCCAGCAGTATAAGCGGGAGCTACGAGCAGTACTTC. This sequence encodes CASSISGSYEQYF.

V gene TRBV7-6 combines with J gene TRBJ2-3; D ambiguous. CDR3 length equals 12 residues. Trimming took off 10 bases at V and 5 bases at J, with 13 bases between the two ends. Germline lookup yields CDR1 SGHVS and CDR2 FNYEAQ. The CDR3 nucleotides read TGTGCCATCCTCTCGGCGGTAGATACGCAGTATTTT. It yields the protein CAILSAVDTQYF. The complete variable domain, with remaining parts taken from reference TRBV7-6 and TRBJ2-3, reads GAGVSQSPRYKVTKRGQDVALRCDPISGHVSLYWYRQALGQGPEFLTYFNYEAQQDKSGLPNDRFSAERPEGSISTLTIQRTEQRDSAMYRCAILSAVDTQYFGPGTRLTVL.

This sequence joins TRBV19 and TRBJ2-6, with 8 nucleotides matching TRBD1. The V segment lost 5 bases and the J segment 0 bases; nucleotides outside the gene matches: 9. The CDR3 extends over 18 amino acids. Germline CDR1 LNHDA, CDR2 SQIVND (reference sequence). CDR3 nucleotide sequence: TGTGCCAGTAGTCTATGGACAGGGACCAACTCTGGGGCCAACGTCCTGACTTTC. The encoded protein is CASSLWTGTNSGANVLTF.

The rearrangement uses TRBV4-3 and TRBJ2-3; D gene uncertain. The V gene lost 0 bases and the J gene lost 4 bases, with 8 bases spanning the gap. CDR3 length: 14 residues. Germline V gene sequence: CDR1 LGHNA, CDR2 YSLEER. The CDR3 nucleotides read TGCGCCAGCAGCCAAGAACCATACTCAGATACGCAGTATTTT. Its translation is CASSQEPYSDTQYF.

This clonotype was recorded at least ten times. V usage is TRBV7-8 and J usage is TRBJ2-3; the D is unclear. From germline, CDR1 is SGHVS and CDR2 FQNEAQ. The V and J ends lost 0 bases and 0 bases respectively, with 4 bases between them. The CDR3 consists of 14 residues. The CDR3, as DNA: TGTGCCAGCAGCTTAGCGGCTAGCACAGATACGCAGTATTTT. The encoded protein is CASSLAASTDTQYF.

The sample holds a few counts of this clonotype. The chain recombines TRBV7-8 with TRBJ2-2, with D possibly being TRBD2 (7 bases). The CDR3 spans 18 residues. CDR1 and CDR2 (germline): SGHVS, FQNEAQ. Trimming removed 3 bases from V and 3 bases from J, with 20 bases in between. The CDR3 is CASSFGGGGASYTGELFF. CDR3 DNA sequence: TGTGCCAGCAGCTTCGGTGGGGGGGGGGCGAGTTACACCGGGGAGCTGTTTTTT.

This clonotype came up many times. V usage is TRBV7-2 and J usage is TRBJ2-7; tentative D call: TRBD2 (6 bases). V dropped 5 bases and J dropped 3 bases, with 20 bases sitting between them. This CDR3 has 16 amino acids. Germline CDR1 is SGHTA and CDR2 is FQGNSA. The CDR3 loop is CASSPRKIAEDYEQYF. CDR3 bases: TGTGCCAGCAGCCCTAGAAAAATAGCGGAAGACTACGAGCAGTACTTC.

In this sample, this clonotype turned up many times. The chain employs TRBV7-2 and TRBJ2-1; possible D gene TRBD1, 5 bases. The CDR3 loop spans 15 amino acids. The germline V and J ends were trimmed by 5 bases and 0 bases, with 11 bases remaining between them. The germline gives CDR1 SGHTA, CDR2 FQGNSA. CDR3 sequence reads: CASSRYRSSYNEQFF. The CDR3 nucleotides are TGTGCCAGCAGCCGATACAGGAGCTCCTACAATGAGCAGTTCTTC.